Below, one TCR beta chain is given with its context. Its cognate antigen is unknown. This specimen belongs to a study of shared clonotypes between healthy human individuals. Findings and limits, study-wide: Clonotype sharing across donors was expected to vary with sequencing depth.

Generated by immunoSEQ multiplex PCR, the TCRdb table keeps only in-frame clones and is missing some. The repertoire consists of around 500,000 clones, with about three quarters occurring once and the leading ten covering around 13%. Trimming shortened V by 8 bases and J by 0 bases, and 20 bases separated the two germline ends. CDR1 is KGHSH and CDR2 is LQKENI in the germline V gene. The CDR3 runs 17 residues. Every contributor of samples was a Caucasian grown-up residing in Nashville, Tennessee. The sequencing sample was made of PBMCs. This chain connects TRBV18 to TRBJ1-5, with D hard to call. The origin of this receptor is a woman aged 40-49 years in good health. Some clones in this sample may be carry-over from other donors' samples. The CDR3 DNA is TGTGCCAGCCGGGCCAGCGGCAGATTTCTTAGCAATCAGCCCCAGCATTTT. It translates to CASRASGRFLSNQPQHF.